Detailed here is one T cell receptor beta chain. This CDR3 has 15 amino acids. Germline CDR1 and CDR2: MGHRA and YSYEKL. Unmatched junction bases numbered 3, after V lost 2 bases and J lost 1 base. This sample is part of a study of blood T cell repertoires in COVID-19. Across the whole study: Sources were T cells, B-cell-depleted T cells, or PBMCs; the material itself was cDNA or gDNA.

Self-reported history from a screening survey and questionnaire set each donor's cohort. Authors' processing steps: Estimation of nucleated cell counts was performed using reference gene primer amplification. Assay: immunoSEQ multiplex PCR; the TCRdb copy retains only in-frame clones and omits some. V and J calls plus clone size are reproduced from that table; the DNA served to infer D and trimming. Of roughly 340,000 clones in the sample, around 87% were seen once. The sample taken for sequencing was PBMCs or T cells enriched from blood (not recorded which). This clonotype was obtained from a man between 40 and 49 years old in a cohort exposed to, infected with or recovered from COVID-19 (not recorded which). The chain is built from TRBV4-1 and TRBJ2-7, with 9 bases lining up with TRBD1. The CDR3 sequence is CASSQSGTGSYEQYF. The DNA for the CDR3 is TGCGCCAGCAGCCAATCCGGGACAGGGTCCTACGAGCAGTACTTC.